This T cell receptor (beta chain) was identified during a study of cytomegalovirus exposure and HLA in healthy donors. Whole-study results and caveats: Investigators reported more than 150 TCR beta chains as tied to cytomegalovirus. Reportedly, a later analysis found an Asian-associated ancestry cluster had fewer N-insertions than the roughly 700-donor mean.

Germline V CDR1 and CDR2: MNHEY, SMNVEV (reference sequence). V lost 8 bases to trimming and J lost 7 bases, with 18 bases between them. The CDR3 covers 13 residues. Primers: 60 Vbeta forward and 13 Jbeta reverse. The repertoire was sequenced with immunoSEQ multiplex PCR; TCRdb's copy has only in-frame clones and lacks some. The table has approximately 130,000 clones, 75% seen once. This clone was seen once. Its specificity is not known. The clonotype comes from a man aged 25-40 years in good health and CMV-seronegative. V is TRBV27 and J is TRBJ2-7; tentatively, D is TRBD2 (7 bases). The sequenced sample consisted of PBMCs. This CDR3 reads CASQYAGAKEQYF. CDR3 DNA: TGTGCCAGCCAATACGCGGGGGCCAAGGAGCAGTACTTC.